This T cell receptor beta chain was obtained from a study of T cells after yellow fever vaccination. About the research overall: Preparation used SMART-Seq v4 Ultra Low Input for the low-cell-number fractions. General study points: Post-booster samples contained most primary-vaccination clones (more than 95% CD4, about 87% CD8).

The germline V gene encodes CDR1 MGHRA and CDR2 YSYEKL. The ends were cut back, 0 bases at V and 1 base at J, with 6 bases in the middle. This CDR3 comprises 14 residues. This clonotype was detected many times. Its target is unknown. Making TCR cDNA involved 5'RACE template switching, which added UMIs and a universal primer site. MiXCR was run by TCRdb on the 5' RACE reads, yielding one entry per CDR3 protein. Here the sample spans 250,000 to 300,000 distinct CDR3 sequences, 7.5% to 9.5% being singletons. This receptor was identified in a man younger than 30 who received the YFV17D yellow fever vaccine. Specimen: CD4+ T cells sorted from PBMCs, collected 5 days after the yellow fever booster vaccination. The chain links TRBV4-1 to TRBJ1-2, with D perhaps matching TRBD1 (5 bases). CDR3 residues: CASSQDGGNYGYTF. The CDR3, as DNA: TGCGCCAGCAGCCAAGACGGGGGTAACTATGGCTACACCTTC.